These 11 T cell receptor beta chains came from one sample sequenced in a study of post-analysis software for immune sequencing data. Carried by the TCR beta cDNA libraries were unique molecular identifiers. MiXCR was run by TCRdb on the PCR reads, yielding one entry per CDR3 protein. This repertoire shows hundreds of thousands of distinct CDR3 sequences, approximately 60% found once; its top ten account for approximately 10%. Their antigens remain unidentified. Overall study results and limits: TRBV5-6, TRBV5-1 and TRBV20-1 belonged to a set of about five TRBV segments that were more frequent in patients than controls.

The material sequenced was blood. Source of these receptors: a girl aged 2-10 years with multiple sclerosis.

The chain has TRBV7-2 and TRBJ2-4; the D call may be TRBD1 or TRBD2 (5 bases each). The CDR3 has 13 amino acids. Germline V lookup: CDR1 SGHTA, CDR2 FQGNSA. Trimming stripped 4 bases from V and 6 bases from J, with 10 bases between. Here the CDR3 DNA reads TGTGCCAGCAGCTGGACGGGACGAAACATTCAGTACTTC. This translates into CASSWTGRNIQYF.

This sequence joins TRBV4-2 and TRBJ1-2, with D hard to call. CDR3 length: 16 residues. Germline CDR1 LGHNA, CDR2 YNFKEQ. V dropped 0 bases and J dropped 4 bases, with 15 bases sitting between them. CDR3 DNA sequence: TGTGCCAGCAGCCAAGAACGCCTGGGGTTGGGCTATGGCTACACCTTC. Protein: CASSQERLGLGYGYTF.

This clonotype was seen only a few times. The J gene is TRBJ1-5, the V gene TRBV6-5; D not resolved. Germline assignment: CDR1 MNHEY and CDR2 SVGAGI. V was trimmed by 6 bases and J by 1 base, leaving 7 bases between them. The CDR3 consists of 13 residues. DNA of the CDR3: TGTGCCAGCAGCTATGTCAGCAATCAGCCCCAGCATTTT. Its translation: CASSYVSNQPQHF.

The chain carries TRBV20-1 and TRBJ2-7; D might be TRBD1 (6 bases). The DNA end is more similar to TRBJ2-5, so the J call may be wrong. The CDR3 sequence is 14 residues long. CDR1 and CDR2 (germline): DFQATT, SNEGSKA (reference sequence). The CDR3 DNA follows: TGCAGTGCTGGAGCAGGGGTCTACGCAGAGACCCAGTACTTC. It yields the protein CSAGAGVYAETQYF.

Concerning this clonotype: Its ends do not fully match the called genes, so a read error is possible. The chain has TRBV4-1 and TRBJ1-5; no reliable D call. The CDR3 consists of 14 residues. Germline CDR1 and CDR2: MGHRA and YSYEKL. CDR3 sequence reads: CASSFLYSNQPQHF. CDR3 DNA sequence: TGCGCTAGCAGTTTCCTCTATAGCAATCAGCCCCAGCATTTT.

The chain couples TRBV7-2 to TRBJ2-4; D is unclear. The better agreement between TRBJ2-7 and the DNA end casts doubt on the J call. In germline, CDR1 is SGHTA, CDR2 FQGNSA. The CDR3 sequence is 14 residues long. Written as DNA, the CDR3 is TGTGCCAGCAGCTTAGTATTCACCCTGAACGAGCAGTACTTC. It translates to CASSLVFTLNEQYF.

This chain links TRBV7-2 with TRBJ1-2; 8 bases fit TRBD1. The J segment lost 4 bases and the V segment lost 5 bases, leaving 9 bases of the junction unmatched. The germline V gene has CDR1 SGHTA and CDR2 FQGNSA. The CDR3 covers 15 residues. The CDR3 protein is CASSTGGTGVYGYTF. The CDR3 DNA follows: TGTGCCAGCAGCACAGGGGGTACAGGGGTCTATGGCTACACCTTC. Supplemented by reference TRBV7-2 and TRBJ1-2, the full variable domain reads GAGVSQSPSNKVTEKGKDVELRCDPISGHTALYWYRQSLGQGLEFLIYFQGNSAPDKSGLPSDRFSAERTGGSVSTLTIQRTQQEDSAVYLCASSTGGTGVYGYTFGSGTRLTVV.

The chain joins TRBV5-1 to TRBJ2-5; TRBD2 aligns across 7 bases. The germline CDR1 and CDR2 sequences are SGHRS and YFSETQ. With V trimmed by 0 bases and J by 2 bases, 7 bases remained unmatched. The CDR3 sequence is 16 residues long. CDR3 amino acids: CASSLGGLPGQETQYF. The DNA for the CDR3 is TGCGCCAGCAGCTTGGGGGGACTACCTGGACAAGAGACCCAGTACTTC.

DNA for the CDR3: TGTGCCATCAGTGATCACCCGTCTCGGGCAGGGGCCGATACGCAGTATTTT. It is translated as CAISDHPSRAGADTQYF. The chain carries TRBV10-3 and TRBJ2-3; D perhaps matches TRBD1 (6 bases). The CDR3 runs to 17 residues. From germline, CDR1 is ENHRY and CDR2 SYGVKD. V dropped 3 bases and J dropped 6 bases, with 22 bases sitting between them.

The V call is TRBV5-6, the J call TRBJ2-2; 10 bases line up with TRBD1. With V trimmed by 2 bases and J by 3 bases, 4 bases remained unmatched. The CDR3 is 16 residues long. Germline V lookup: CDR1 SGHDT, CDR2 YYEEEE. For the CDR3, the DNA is TGTGCCAGCAGCTTTGACAGGGGGCCGGACACCGGGGAGCTGTTTTTT. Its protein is CASSFDRGPDTGELFF.

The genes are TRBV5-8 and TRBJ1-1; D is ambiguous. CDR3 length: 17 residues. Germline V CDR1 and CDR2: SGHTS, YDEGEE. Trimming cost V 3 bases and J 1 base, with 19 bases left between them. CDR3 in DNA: TGTGCCAGCAGCTCCTGGAGACGGACTACGAAGAACACTGAAGCTTTCTTT. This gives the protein CASSSWRRTTKNTEAFF.